The rows below give T cell receptor beta chains drawn from one sample of a study of early T cells in non-severe SARS-CoV-2 infection. In TCRdb, the 5' RACE reads were re-called with MiXCR into one record per CDR3 protein. This sample has about 46,000 distinct CDR3 sequences, with almost 5.5% found just once. The specimen comprised whole blood, sampled at baseline. The source is an adult who was a healthcare worker with PCR-confirmed SARS-CoV-2 infection or an uninfected control (not recorded which). Each CDR3 is given with its conserved first and last residue. A D gene is named only where the DNA matches it firmly. Clone size is stated in some rows and not others, as once, few, many or a class when expanded.

TRBJ1-1 . . TRBV13 CASSLVAGRVNTEAFF TGTGCCAGCAGCTTAGTGGCAGGGAGGGTGAACACTGAAGCTTTCTTT
TRBJ1-2 TRBD1 many TRBV7-9 CASSSGGAYGYTF TGTGCCAGCAGCTCAGGGGGGGCCTATGGCTACACCTTC
TRBJ2-1 . . TRBV5-1 CASSLRASALSSYNEQFF TGCGCCAGCAGCTTGAGGGCTAGCGCCTTAAGCTCCTACAATGAGCAGTTCTTC
TRBJ2-1 . . TRBV6-6 CATLRETPYNEQFF TGTGCCACCCTAAGAGAAACCCCCTACAATGAGCAGTTCTTC
TRBJ2-3 . many TRBV20-1 CSASLWDTQYF TGCAGTGCTAGTCTTTGGGATACGCAGTATTTT
TRBJ2-2 . many TRBV3-1 CASSQEGRWPGELFF TGTGCCAGCAGCCAAGAGGGACGTTGGCCCGGGGAGCTGTTTTTT
TRBJ2-5 TRBD2 many TRBV5-1 CASSLVVAGAKETQYF TGCGCCAGCAGCTTGGTTGTAGCGGGAGCGAAAGAGACCCAGTACTTC
TRBJ2-3 TRBD1 . TRBV12-3/TRBV12-4 CASRFRGLGDTQYF TGTGCCAGCAGGTTCAGGGGGCTAGGAGATACGCAGTATTTT
TRBJ2-2 TRBD1 . TRBV6-1 CASSEAGTGTGELFF TGTGCCAGCAGTGAAGCCGGGACAGGGACCGGGGAGCTGTTTTTT
TRBJ1-1 . many TRBV5-8 CASSLDSMNTEAFF TGTGCCAGCAGCTTGGACAGCATGAACACTGAAGCTTTCTTT
TRBJ1-2 TRBD1 many TRBV27 CASSSDRGGYTF TGTGCCAGCAGTTCGGACAGGGGTGGCTACACCTTC
TRBJ2-1 . many TRBV6-5 CASSYSGRGSYNEQFF TGTGCCAGCAGTTACTCGGGCAGGGGTTCCTACAATGAGCAGTTCTTC
TRBJ2-1 TRBD2 . TRBV7-2 CASSSGGALNEQFF TGTGCCAGCAGCTCCGGGGGGGCCCTCAATGAGCAGTTCTTC
TRBJ2-1 . medium-sized TRBV6-2/TRBV6-3 CASSLSSYNEQFF TGTGCCAGCAGTTTGTCCAGCTACAATGAGCAGTTCTTC
TRBJ1-1 TRBD1 many TRBV12-3/TRBV12-4 CASSPGTGNTEAFF TGTGCCAGCAGTCCGGGGACAGGGAACACTGAAGCTTTCTTT
TRBJ2-7 TRBD2 few TRBV6-6 CASSSETSGRKYEQYF TGTGCCAGCAGTTCGGAAACTAGCGGGAGGAAATACGAGCAGTACTTC
TRBJ2-4 . . TRBV5-1 CASSLQEPNSLVAKNIQYF TGCGCCAGCAGCTTACAGGAGCCTAATTCCCTGGTGGCCAAAAACATTCAGTACTTC
TRBJ2-3 TRBD1 . TRBV12-3/TRBV12-4 CASSLRTGGTDTQYF TGTGCCAGCAGTTTAAGGACAGGGGGAACAGATACGCAGTATTTT
TRBJ1-4 . many TRBV4-1 CASSHADRSNEKLFF TGCGCCAGCAGCCACGCCGACAGGAGTAATGAAAAACTGTTTTTT
TRBJ2-7 TRBD2 few TRBV27 CASSLSPRGGQYEQYF TGTGCCAGCAGTTTAAGTCCCCGGGGAGGGCAGTACGAGCAGTACTTC
TRBJ2-1 TRBD2 many TRBV6-1 CASSMLAGPSNSYNEQFF TGTGCCAGCAGTATGCTAGCGGGACCTTCTAACTCCTACAATGAGCAGTTCTTC
TRBJ1-2 . many TRBV24-1 CATSDPGTYGYTF TGTGCCACCAGTGACCCAGGGACCTATGGCTACACCTTC
TRBJ1-5 . many TRBV28 CASRLDGSNQPQHF TGTGCCAGCAGATTGGACGGGAGCAATCAGCCCCAGCATTTT
TRBJ1-2 . . TRBV29-1 CSVEDLELYGYTF TGCAGCGTTGAAGATCTTGAACTATATGGCTACACCTTC
TRBJ2-5 TRBD2 many TRBV28 CASSLSLAGVKTQYF TGTGCCAGCAGTTTAAGTCTAGCGGGAGTGAAGACCCAGTACTTC
TRBJ1-5 . . TRBV30 CAWSSQISGQPQHF TGTGCCTGGAGTAGTCAGATCTCGGGCCAGCCCCAGCATTTT
TRBJ2-5 TRBD2 many TRBV7-9 CASSLGSGRVVQETQYF TGTGCCAGCAGCTTGGGGAGCGGGAGAGTAGTACAAGAGACCCAGTACTTC
TRBJ2-1 . many TRBV27 CASSLRAYLEQFF TGTGCCAGCAGTTTGAGGGCTTACCTTGAGCAGTTCTTC
TRBJ2-1 . few TRBV20-1 CSARDVRSSYNEQFF TGCAGTGCTCGGGACGTTAGGAGCTCCTACAATGAGCAGTTCTTC
TRBJ2-1 TRBD1 . TRBV2 CASSSGGARNEQFF TGTGCCAGCAGCTCAGGGGGCGCAAGAAATGAGCAGTTCTTC
TRBJ1-5 TRBD1 many TRBV12-3/TRBV12-4 CASSLKGAQGNQPQHF TGTGCCAGCAGTTTAAAGGGGGCACAGGGTAATCAGCCCCAGCATTTT
TRBJ2-5 TRBD2 few TRBV4-1 CASSFLAGEEETQYF TGCGCCAGCAGCTTTCTAGCGGGAGAGGAAGAGACCCAGTACTTC
TRBJ2-5 . . TRBV7-9 CASSLEGSRVETQYF TGTGCCAGCAGCTTAGAAGGAAGCCGTGTTGAGACCCAGTACTTC
TRBJ1-4 TRBD1 few TRBV5-1 CASSPDPTGTVGKLFF TGCGCCAGCAGCCCCGACCCGACAGGGACGGTTGGAAAACTGTTTTTT
TRBJ2-1 TRBD2 . TRBV11-2 CASSLEAGDNEQFF TGTGCCAGCAGCTTAGAAGCGGGGGACAATGAGCAGTTCTTC
TRBJ2-7 . many TRBV28 CASSLELGEQYF TGTGCCAGCAGCCTGGAACTAGGGGAGCAGTACTTC
TRBJ1-5 . . TRBV5-3 CARRKTGSNQPQHF TGTGCCAGAAGGAAGACAGGTAGCAATCAGCCCCAGCATTTT
TRBJ2-3 . many TRBV12-3/TRBV12-4 CASSFDGSTDTQYF TGTGCCAGCAGCTTCGACGGAAGCACAGATACGCAGTATTTT
TRBJ2-3 . many TRBV29-1 CSVEATSGTDTQYF TGCAGCGTTGAAGCGACTAGTGGGACAGATACGCAGTATTTT
TRBJ2-2 . many TRBV29-1 CSVEDGGSNTGELFF TGCAGCGTTGAAGATGGCGGCAGTAACACCGGGGAGCTGTTTTTT
TRBJ2-7 TRBD2 . TRBV28 CASRGGTYEQYF TGTGCCAGCAGGGGGGGGACCTACGAGCAGTACTTC
TRBJ1-5 TRBD1 many TRBV19 CASSFKDRRNSNQPQHF TGTGCCAGTAGTTTCAAGGACAGGAGAAATAGCAATCAGCCCCAGCATTTT
TRBJ1-1 . many TRBV11-1 CASRFELTVNTEAFF TGTGCCAGCAGATTTGAACTGACAGTGAACACTGAAGCTTTCTTT
TRBJ2-7 . many TRBV9 CASSPDYSSYEQYF TGTGCCAGCAGCCCGGACTATAGCTCCTACGAGCAGTACTTC
TRBJ2-7 TRBD2 many TRBV5-4 CASSSAGRAYEQYF TGTGCCAGCAGCAGCGCGGGGAGGGCCTACGAGCAGTACTTC